This T cell receptor (beta chain) emerged from a study of beta chain features in type 1 diabetes listed by TCRdb under 2018. As for the study more broadly: Patients and healthy donors did not differ in mean age, gender distribution, total cell number or subset yield. Regulatory and stem cell-like memory subsets were isolated from only 8 patients and about 8 healthy donors, whereas naive and central memory subsets came from all 30 or so donors. A total of approximately 99,000,000 sorted cells were examined across all samples, and RNA yield correlated strongly with the number of cells per subset. The study compared TCRB repertoires of sorted circulating CD4+ T cell subsets between recently diagnosed type 1 diabetes patients and matched healthy donors.

This clone was observed a few times. Its binding antigen is unknown. One base away there is no much larger clone; base qualities are not given. CDR1 SNHLY and CDR2 FYNNEI were looked up in the germline V gene. V is clipped by 4 bases and J by 2 bases, and the sequence between their germline boundaries is 11 bases long. CDR3 length: 14 amino acids, cysteine to phenylalanine. The read is trimmed to its CDR3 DNA, 42 bases read in frame from base 1. Each donor gave one peripheral blood draw, about 100 mL on average, collected into heparinised tubes. A BD FACSAria II and a panel including CD45RO, CCR7, CD25, CD127, CD95 and CD27 were used to sort naive, central memory, regulatory and stem cell-like memory CD4+ T cells. Every sorted population had a purity above 95%. Right away, PBMCs were isolated by Lymphoprep density gradient centrifugation and were stained directly, with no culture step. To minimize batch effects, samples were stained and sorted in pairs, one healthy donor with one patient per experiment.

Results and caveats for the whole study, not just this receptor: Naive, central memory and regulatory TCRB repertoires appeared to be more alike among patients than among healthy donors. PCR may preferentially amplify shorter templates, but because patient and control samples were amplified and corrected together, any resulting skew would affect both groups equally. Because cDNA rather than genomic DNA was sequenced, highly expressing activated cells could have been over-represented, although no difference in activation and CD3 levels was found between groups. Patients with type 1 diabetes made fewer insertions and deleted more nucleotides at VDJ recombination sites, implying thymic rearrangement abnormalities. Type 1 diabetes patients showed a moderate but significant shortening of TCRB CDR3 length in all four CD4+ subsets. HLA sub-analyses involved small numbers of individuals, so any influence of HLA type on TCRB rearrangement remained unresolved.

The High Capacity cDNA Reverse Transcription Kit was used to reverse transcribe all of the isolated RNA, meaning that expressed TCRB transcripts were what got sequenced. Deep immunoSEQ sequencing was performed on naive, central memory and regulatory T cell samples, with an average of roughly 3.5 million total reads per sample. Sorted cells were lysed in RLT buffer and RNA was extracted with DNase-treated RNeasy Micro or Mini kits, depending on cell number. To prevent cross-contamination, every cell subset was processed on its own, while patient and healthy donor samples were processed together. The immunoSEQ multiplex PCR was used to amplify TCRB sequences from cDNA, yielding 87-bp fragments that span the CDR3 region. Sequencing of the amplicons was done on the Illumina HiSeq platform. Per the authors' processing: PCR bias was corrected computationally using synthetic template baselines, and reads within Hamming distance 2 were collapsed, with unmergeable singletons discarded. Reads were aligned against IMGT to assign V, D and J genes, CDR3 length and insertions or deletions at six rearrangement sites. Within each subset, clonotype counts were normalized to sorted cell number, after which true diversity and Gini coefficients were computed with the tcR R package. The overlap coefficient, calculated on TCRB nucleotide sequences, was used to measure repertoire sharing. Sourced from immuneACCESS, this table was stored by TCRdb with only in-frame sequences that have V and J called. A share of the clones is absent; for the studies checked, an unresolved V gene accounts for under half, and the remainder has no known explanation. Clone size and V and J calls were adopted from that table, with D and trimming inferred from the DNA. The sample yields over 300,000 clones; 8% were counted once. Around 0.44% of the sample rests with the top ten.

The specimen sequenced was central memory CD4+ T cells from blood. The sequence was collected from a woman younger than 30 in good health. The chain is made from TRBV2 and TRBJ2-5; no D gene call is confident. The CDR3 reads CASSGDSRQETQYF. The base sequence is TGTGCCAGCAGTGGAGATAGCAGGCAAGAGACCCAGTACTTC.